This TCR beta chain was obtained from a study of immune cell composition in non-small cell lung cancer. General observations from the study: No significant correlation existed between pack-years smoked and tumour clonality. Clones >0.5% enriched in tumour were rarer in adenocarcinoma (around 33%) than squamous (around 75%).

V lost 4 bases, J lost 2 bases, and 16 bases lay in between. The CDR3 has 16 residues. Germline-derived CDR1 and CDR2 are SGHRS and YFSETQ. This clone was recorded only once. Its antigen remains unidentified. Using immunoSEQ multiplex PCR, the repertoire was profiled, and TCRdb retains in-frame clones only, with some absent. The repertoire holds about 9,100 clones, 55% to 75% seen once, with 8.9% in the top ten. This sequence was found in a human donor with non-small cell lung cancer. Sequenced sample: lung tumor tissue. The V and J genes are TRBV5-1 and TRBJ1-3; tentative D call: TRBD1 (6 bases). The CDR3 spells CASSPRVQGTGNTIYF. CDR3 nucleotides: TGCGCCAGCAGCCCGCGCGTGCAGGGGACTGGAAACACCATATATTTT.